This TCR beta chain was retrieved from a study of blood T cell repertoires in COVID-19. About the research overall: COVID-19 samples collected from the United States, Italy and Spain covered acute and convalescent phases. PBMCs, B-cell-depleted T cells, or T cells were the source of the cDNA or gDNA that made up the material.

Authors' analysis steps: Researchers report that nucleated cell counts were estimated from reference gene primer amplification. Assay: immunoSEQ multiplex PCR; the TCRdb copy retains only in-frame clones and omits some. V and J calls and clone size are copied from that table; D and trimming were computed from the DNA. The sample records some 280,000 clones, around 90% being singletons. The sequence was obtained from a middle-aged woman who had recovered from COVID-19. Sequencing used peripheral blood.

The CDR3 region has the DNA TGTGCCAGCAGCTTCGTGAATCAGCCCCAGCATTTT. Translation gives CASSFVNQPQHF. The J gene is TRBJ1-5, the V gene TRBV13, with no clear D. Trimming took off 3 bases at V and 4 bases at J, with 4 bases between the two ends. The CDR3 has 12 amino acids. Germline assignment: CDR1 PRHDT and CDR2 FYEKMQ (reference sequence).